Described below is a single T cell receptor (beta chain) sequence and its context. These data originate in a study of T cell changes during pregnancy in multiple sclerosis. Only in-frame clones appear in the TCRdb table, and some are missing; sequencing was by immunoSEQ multiplex PCR. The sample shows 84,000 or so clones, less than 95% of them seen only once. V lost 5 bases, J lost 3 bases, and 14 bases lay in between. The CDR3 spans 13 residues. CDR1 is GTSNPN and CDR2 is SVGIG in the germline V gene (reference sequence). The source material was peripheral blood, sampled in the third trimester of pregnancy. This TCR came from a female donor with multiple sclerosis, enrolled in a pregnancy study. The rearrangement links TRBV30 to TRBJ2-7; possibly TRBD2 for D (5 bases). CDR3 loop: CAWARRGLYEQYF. The CDR3 DNA is TGTGCCTGGGCCAGAAGAGGGCTCTACGAGCAGTACTTC.